The sequence of this T cell receptor beta chain was determined in a study of CD8+ T cells in alopecia areata. At the level of the study: After 6 to 18 months of tofacitinib, follow-up continued 6 months off drug. Study observations and caveats: Clonality exceeded that of normal scalp in lesional scalp, most notably in alopecia totalis/universalis.

This clone was seen only a few times. Antigen: not known. TCR sequencing used cDNA made by reverse transcription of extracted RNA. Profiled with immunoSEQ multiplex PCR; TCRdb holds only in-frame clones, not every one. The sample yields about 120,000 clones, about 50% seen once. The J segment lost 6 bases and the V segment lost 2 bases, leaving 6 bases of the junction unmatched. The V gene's germline CDR1 is MNHNS and CDR2 SASEGT. The CDR3 runs 15 residues. Described treatment: oral pan-JAK inhibitor, 5-10 mg twice daily. Sequencing used CD4+ T cells sorted from blood, obtained at week 4, from a patient treated with tofacitinib. The chain couples TRBV6-1 to TRBJ1-5, with 8 bases identical to TRBD1. This sequence was found in a human donor with alopecia areata. The CDR3 spells CASSELGQGGQPQHF. The CDR3 nucleotides are TGTGCCAGCAGTGAACTAGGACAGGGCGGTCAGCCCCAGCATTTT.